The 8 T cell receptor beta chains listed next were all sequenced from one sample in a study of T cell changes during pregnancy in multiple sclerosis. The method was immunoSEQ multiplex PCR; TCRdb's version includes in-frame clones alone and lacks a portion of them. The sample has tens of thousands of clones, roughly 90% seen once. The source material was peripheral blood, sampled after pregnancy. These receptors were obtained from a female donor in good health, enrolled as a control in a pregnancy study.

J is TRBJ2-7 and V is TRBV15; D gene unclear. Per germline, CDR1 LNHNV and CDR2 YYDKDF (reference sequence). The CDR3 runs 14 residues. The V end lost 3 bases, the J end lost 3 bases, and 12 bases lay between the germline ends. The chain's CDR3 is CATSSAKNVYEQYF. CDR3 nucleotide sequence: TGTGCCACCAGCAGCGCGAAGAACGTCTACGAGCAGTACTTC.

The CDR3 DNA reads as TGTGCCACCAGCTCTCAAGCGGTGGGAAACACTGAAGCTTTCTTT. Its protein product is CATSSQAVGNTEAFF. The chain recombines TRBV15 with TRBJ1-1, with unresolved D. V lost 5 bases and J 2 bases, leaving 15 bases between the germline ends. CDR1 is LNHNV and CDR2 is YYDKDF in the germline V gene (reference sequence). CDR3 size: 15 residues.

This chain links TRBV4-3 with TRBJ2-7; TRBD1 aligns across 7 bases. Germline V gives CDR1 LGHNA, CDR2 YSLEER. The CDR3 loop spans 15 amino acids. Unmatched junction bases numbered 9, after V lost 3 bases and J lost 4 bases. The DNA of the CDR3 is TGCGCCAGCAGCCAGGCGCCGGGACAGACTTACGAGCAGTACTTC. It translates to CASSQAPGQTYEQYF.

The gene calls are TRBV19 and TRBJ1-4, with TRBD1 as a possible D gene (6 bases). V shed 4 bases and J shed 2 bases, with 11 bases lying between them. The CDR3 contains 15 residues. Germline values: CDR1 LNHDA, CDR2 SQIVND (reference sequence). CDR3 in amino acids: CASSTGRGTNEKLFF. The CDR3 DNA sequence: TGTGCCAGTAGTACGGGGAGGGGGACTAATGAAAAACTGTTTTTT.

V gene TRBV19 combines with J gene TRBJ1-1; 7 positions match TRBD1. Germline trimming cut 7 bases from V and 2 bases from J; bases unmatched to any gene: 13. The CDR3 contains 16 residues. Germline CDR1 reads LNHDA; CDR2 reads SQIVND (reference sequence). DNA of the CDR3: TGTGCCAGTAAGGAAGGGGGCGTGAGACCCAACACTGAAGCTTTCTTT. This translates into CASKEGGVRPNTEAFF.

This clone was detected once. The chain joins TRBV2 to TRBJ1-6; D remains ambiguous. Trimming stripped 5 bases from V and 2 bases from J, with 16 bases between. Per germline, CDR1 SNHLY and CDR2 FYNNEI. CDR3 length equals 17 residues. CDR3 sequence (DNA): TGTGCCAGCAGTCGCGACATGGCTGTCCCCTATAATTCACCCCTCCACTTT. Translated: CASSRDMAVPYNSPLHF.

This rearrangement joins TRBV6-5 to TRBJ1-2, with TRBD1 matching over 8 bases. V was pared by 4 bases and J by 7 bases, with 14 bases of the junction left unmatched. CDR1 and CDR2 from the germline V gene are MNHEY and SVGAGI. This CDR3 contains 16 residues. Here the CDR3 reads CASSFDRGRQRGGYTF. CDR3 DNA: TGTGCCAGCAGTTTTGACAGGGGACGTCAGAGGGGTGGCTACACCTTC.

V and J are TRBV7-2 and TRBJ2-7; D is perhaps TRBD2 (5 bases). Between the trimmed V and J ends, which lost 2 bases and 4 bases, there was a span of 6 bases. The CDR3 has 12 residues. CDR1 and CDR2 (germline): SGHTA, FQGNSA. The CDR3 reads CASSLTRYEQYF. CDR3 nucleotides: TGTGCCAGCAGCTTAACTAGATACGAGCAGTACTTC. The entire variable domain, with the rest obtained from reference TRBV7-2 and TRBJ2-7, is as follows: GAGVSQSPSNKVTEKGKDVELRCDPISGHTALYWYRQSLGQGLEFLIYFQGNSAPDKSGLPSDRFSAERTGGSVSTLTIQRTQQEDSAVYLCASSLTRYEQYFGPGTRLTVT.